The next 25 T cell receptor beta chains were all read from a single sample in a study of neurological immune-mediated disorders. As to time point: technical triplicate 1. TCRdb re-analysed the 5' RACE reads in MiXCR, keeping a single row per CDR3 protein. The sample has about 36,000 distinct CDR3 sequences; over 8.5% are singletons. The sample was PBMCs. These receptors came from a man in his 60s with HTLV-1-associated myelopathy (HAM/TSP).

This clonotype has ten or more counts. The chain recombines TRBV5-1 with TRBJ2-1; D could derive from TRBD1 or TRBD2 (5 bases each). Per the germline V gene, CDR1 is SGHRS and CDR2 is YFSETQ. With 4 bases removed from V and 10 bases from J, the gap between germline ends came to 15 bases. The CDR3 runs to 13 residues. Here the CDR3 reads CASSPAGGQEQFF. In DNA, the CDR3 is TGCGCCAGCAGCCCCGCTGGGGGTCAAGAGCAGTTCTTC.

This clonotype was seen ten or more times. CDR3 sequence: CASSNRGPLGTEAFF. The DNA for the CDR3 is TGCGCCAGCAGCAACAGGGGACCTCTGGGGACTGAAGCTTTCTTT. The chain combines TRBV5-1 with TRBJ1-1; 7 positions match TRBD1. Germline values: CDR1 SGHRS, CDR2 YFSETQ. The CDR3 is 15 amino acids. Trimming at V came to 4 bases and at J to 5 bases, leaving 11 bases not matched to a gene.

This clonotype occurred many times. This rearrangement joins TRBV4-3 to TRBJ1-2; D might be TRBD1 (6 bases). Per germline, CDR1 LGHNA and CDR2 YSLEER. The ends were cut back, 0 bases at V and 6 bases at J, with 17 bases in the middle. This CDR3 is 16 amino acids long. The CDR3 bases are TGCGCCAGCAGCCAAGAGATTACGGACAGCTTCAATGGCTACACCTTC. Translated: CASSQEITDSFNGYTF.

In its sample, this clonotype was seen many times. The CDR3 here is CASSPATLADRGTQYF. The CDR3 coding sequence is TGCGCCAGCAGCCCGGCCACGCTAGCGGACCGGGGAACCCAGTACTTC. The chain is built from TRBV5-1 and TRBJ2-5; 7 nucleotides align to TRBD2. This CDR3 is built from 16 residues. J gave up 8 bases and V 4 bases, and 17 bases lay outside the gene matches. Germline V CDR1 and CDR2: SGHRS, YFSETQ.

This clonotype was observed at least ten times. The genes are TRBV5-1 and TRBJ2-7; D is uncertain. Trimming pared 0 bases from V and 2 bases from J, leaving 9 bases between. Germline lookup yields CDR1 SGHRS and CDR2 YFSETQ. The CDR3 is 14 residues long. The CDR3 DNA is TGCGCCAGCAGCTTGGATGGGGAACCCTACGAGCAGTACTTC. Its translation is CASSLDGEPYEQYF.

Many counts were recorded for this clonotype. The gene calls are TRBV12-3 or TRBV12-4 and TRBJ1-5; D unresolved. CDR3 length: 13 amino acids. Trimming took 6 bases from V and 7 from J, leaving 13 bases between them. CDR3 in amino acids: CASRDQVEQPQHF. The CDR3 nucleotides are TGTGCCAGCAGGGATCAGGTAGAGCAGCCCCAGCATTTT.

This clonotype was picked up many times. The CDR3 protein is CSVEGTTRNTEAFF. The CDR3 coding sequence is TGCAGCGTTGAGGGAACGACCAGGAACACTGAAGCTTTCTTT. The chain is built from TRBV29-1 and TRBJ1-1; the D is unclear. This CDR3 has 14 residues. CDR1 and CDR2 (germline): SQVTM, ANQGSEA. V was pared by 3 bases and J by 1 base, with 12 bases between.

V and J are TRBV6-1 and TRBJ2-2; D is ambiguous. Trimming left V 7 bases short and J 1 base short, with 10 bases between. The CDR3 runs to 14 residues. CDR1 is MNHNS and CDR2 is SASEGT in the germline V gene. The CDR3 DNA sequence: TGTGCCAGCATTGGACGGGTGAACACCGGGGAGCTGTTTTTT. It codes for CASIGRVNTGELFF.

This clonotype was found many times. The rearrangement uses TRBV5-6 and TRBJ1-2; the match to TRBD1 covers 10 bases. CDR3 length: 15 amino acids. CDR1 and CDR2 from the germline V gene are SGHDT and YYEEEE. Trimming cost V 1 base and J 4 bases; bases outside gene matches: 4. CDR3 sequence: CASSLPGQGIYGYTF. The CDR3 coding sequence is TGTGCCAGCAGCTTGCCGGGACAGGGGATCTATGGCTACACCTTC.

This clonotype has more than one count but fewer than ten. The chain carries TRBV5-6 and TRBJ2-2; D gene unclear. This CDR3 region has 16 residues. Germline-derived CDR1 and CDR2 are SGHDT and YYEEEE. V was cut by 0 bases and J by 0 bases, with 9 bases left in between. Here the CDR3 DNA reads TGTGCCAGCAGCTTGGCAGACTGGACGAACACCGGGGAGCTGTTTTTT. It specifies CASSLADWTNTGELFF.

This clonotype was seen at least ten times. The chain carries TRBV5-4 and TRBJ2-7; D is unclear. V was cut by 1 base and J by 6 bases, with 8 bases left in between. Germline CDR1 is SGHNT and CDR2 is YYREEE (reference sequence). CDR3 length equals 12 residues. The CDR3 DNA follows: TGTGCCAGCAGCTTGTATCGGAGCGAGCAGTACTTC. It is translated as CASSLYRSEQYF.

This clonotype showed up many times. The rearrangement links TRBV5-1 to TRBJ1-3; possible D gene TRBD1, 5 bases. CDR1 is SGHRS and CDR2 is YFSETQ in the germline V gene. The CDR3 runs to 15 residues. Trimming stripped 4 bases from V and 0 bases from J, with 11 bases between. CDR3 sequence (DNA): TGCGCCAGCAGCCCGGGGGAGATCTCTGGAAACACCATATATTTT. Translation: CASSPGEISGNTIYF.

This clonotype has at least ten counts. This chain joins TRBV9 and TRBJ1-1; D not certain. The germline V gene has CDR1 SGDLS and CDR2 YYNGEE. This CDR3 has 14 residues. Deletions cut 4 bases from V and 3 bases from J, with 13 bases between. The CDR3, as DNA: TGTGCCAGCAGCTTGCATAAAGGAGACACTGAAGCTTTCTTT. Its translation: CASSLHKGDTEAFF.

This clonotype was seen ten or more times. This rearrangement joins TRBV5-1 to TRBJ2-5; D is uncertain. Germline CDR1 reads SGHRS; CDR2 reads YFSETQ. There are 16 residues in the CDR3. V gave up 4 bases and J gave up 5 bases, with 21 bases separating them. This chain's CDR3 is CASSLADPGQTETQYF. The CDR3 region has the DNA TGCGCCAGCAGCCTTGCCGACCCGGGCCAAACTGAGACCCAGTACTTC.

This clonotype was seen ten or more times. This chain connects TRBV4-1 to TRBJ2-1; D possibly corresponds to TRBD1 (6 bases). Germline V gene sequence: CDR1 MGHRA, CDR2 YSYEKL. V was trimmed by 4 bases and J by 7 bases, leaving 14 bases between them. The CDR3 has 14 amino acids. The DNA for the CDR3 is TGCGCCAGCAGCCCGGAACAGGGAGCTAATGAGCAGTTCTTC. This translates into CASSPEQGANEQFF.

This clonotype was counted at least ten times. The chain combines TRBV7-2 with TRBJ2-1, with D tentatively TRBD1 or TRBD2 (5 bases each). CDR3 length: 19 amino acids. V was trimmed by 6 bases and J by 0 bases, leaving 24 bases between them. The V gene's germline CDR1 is SGHTA and CDR2 FQGNSA. CDR3 residues: CASSPIAQGPKSSYNEQFF. Written as DNA, the CDR3 is TGTGCCAGCAGTCCTATCGCCCAGGGACCTAAGAGCTCCTACAATGAGCAGTTCTTC.

This clonotype was detected many times. This rearrangement joins TRBV5-1 to TRBJ1-6; D call uncertain. The germline V gene has CDR1 SGHRS and CDR2 YFSETQ. This CDR3 is 13 amino acids long. The V end lost 3 bases, the J end lost 6 bases, and 7 bases lay between the germline ends. The CDR3 DNA sequence: TGCGCCAGCAGCTCGGACTTTAATTCACCCCTCCACTTT. Protein: CASSSDFNSPLHF.

Points on this clonotype: Possible read error: a much larger clone is one base away. The CDR3 sequence: CVTSDSGQGPFF. The CDR3 coding sequence is TGTGTCACCAGTGATTCAGGACAGGGACCATTCTTC. The V gene is TRBV24-1, the J gene TRBJ2-1, with 8 positions matching TRBD1. The germline V gene has CDR1 KGHDR and CDR2 SFDVKD. This CDR3 is built from 12 residues.

This clonotype was recorded many times. This sequence joins TRBV28 and TRBJ2-4; the match to TRBD2 covers 9 bases. Germline V gene sequence: CDR1 MDHEN, CDR2 SYDVKM. The CDR3 extends over 15 amino acids. V lost 11 bases and J lost 3; bases outside the gene matches: 11. The CDR3 protein is CASRARGGGKNIQYF. DNA of the CDR3: TGTGCCTCGCGGGCGCGGGGGGGAGGCAAAAACATTCAGTACTTC.

This clonotype was counted only a few times. The rearrangement links TRBV28 to TRBJ1-1; D might be TRBD1 (6 bases). Trimming stripped 4 bases from V and 6 bases from J, with 18 bases between. This CDR3 region has 15 residues. CDR1 MDHEN and CDR2 SYDVKM come from the germline V gene. The CDR3 here is CASSSSGGGMAEAFF. The DNA of the CDR3 is TGTGCCAGCAGTTCCTCGGGAGGGGGAATGGCTGAAGCTTTCTTT.

At least ten counts were recorded for this clonotype. The chain is built from TRBV5-1 and TRBJ2-1, with 13 nucleotides matching TRBD2. The CDR3 covers 16 residues. Germline loops: CDR1 SGHRS, CDR2 YFSETQ. The J segment lost 8 bases and the V segment lost 4 bases, leaving 9 bases of the junction unmatched. CDR3 nucleotide sequence: TGCGCCAGCAGCCACGCCCGACTAGCGGGAGGTGATGAGCAGTTCTTC. It specifies CASSHARLAGGDEQFF.

In its sample, this clonotype was seen many times. V usage is TRBV5-1 and J usage is TRBJ2-1; 8 bases match TRBD1. Germline CDR1 SGHRS, CDR2 YFSETQ. The CDR3 loop spans 14 amino acids. V lost 4 bases and J lost 5; bases outside the gene matches: 5. The CDR3 coding sequence is TGCGCCAGCAGCCCCAGGGGGCGAAACAATGAGCAGTTCTTC. Amino acid sequence: CASSPRGRNNEQFF.

This clonotype was seen at least ten times. The chain recombines TRBV5-1 with TRBJ2-2; 11 bases agree with TRBD2. The CDR3 consists of 18 residues. The trim removed 4 bases at V and 2 bases at J, leaving 10 bases unmatched. The germline CDR1 and CDR2 sequences are SGHRS and YFSETQ. CDR3 residues: CASSPYSSGRANTGELFF. CDR3 coding DNA: TGCGCCAGCAGCCCCTACAGTAGCGGGAGGGCCAACACCGGGGAGCTGTTTTTT.

The chain has TRBV2 and TRBJ2-7, with D possibly matching TRBD2 (5 bases). The germline gives CDR1 SNHLY, CDR2 FYNNEI. The CDR3 is made up of 15 amino acids. Trimming pared 6 bases from V and 0 bases from J, leaving 15 bases between. DNA for the CDR3: TGTGCCAGCAGCGATATGACTATGAGCTCCTACGAGCAGTACTTC. Protein: CASSDMTMSSYEQYF.

V gene TRBV5-1 combines with J gene TRBJ2-3, with 11 positions matching TRBD2. Trimming removed 2 bases from V and 0 bases from J; junction bases left unmatched: 2. CDR1 is SGHRS, CDR2 YFSETQ, per germline. The CDR3 has 16 amino acids. CDR3 in DNA: TGCGCCAGCAGCTTCACTAGCGGGAGTAGCACAGATACGCAGTATTTT. Its translation: CASSFTSGSSTDTQYF. Supplemented by reference TRBV5-1 and TRBJ2-3, the full variable domain reads KAGVTQTPRYLIKTRGQQVTLSCSPISGHRSVSWYQQTPGQGLQFLFEYFSETQRNKGNFPGRFSGRQFSNSRSEMNVSTLELGDSALYLCASSFTSGSSTDTQYFGPGTRLTVL.